These T cell receptor beta chains were read from a single sample in a study of blood T cells in healthy people across ages. One entry per CDR3 protein results from TCRdb running MiXCR on the 5' RACE reads. This sample has over 1,500,000 distinct CDR3 sequences, with about two fifths found just once. Specimen: blood. Source of these receptors: a human donor in good health. The CDR3 runs from the conserved cysteine through the conserved F or W. Each record gives: J gene, clone size, D gene, V gene, CDR3 protein, CDR3 DNA. A D gene is named only where the DNA matches it firmly. Not all rows give a size; the values are once, few, many and, for expanded clones, a class.

TRBJ2-5 | - | - | TRBV20-1 | CSARSRVEETQYF | TGCAGTGCTCGAAGCAGGGTCGAAGAGACCCAGTACTTC
TRBJ1-4 | few | - | TRBV20-1 | CSARELSPGRYNEKLFF | TGCAGTGCTAGAGAACTTAGCCCGGGACGCTATAATGAAAAACTGTTTTTT
TRBJ1-5 | - | TRBD1 | TRBV4-2 | CASSRTVTGANQPQHF | TGTGCCAGCAGCCGGACCGTCACAGGGGCCAATCAGCCCCAGCATTTT
TRBJ2-7 | few | - | TRBV6-5 | CAGMCGSLYEQYF | TGTGCCGGGATGTGCGGCAGCCTCTACGAGCAGTACTTC
TRBJ2-3 | - | TRBD2 | TRBV12-5 | CASGFTTSGLSTDTQYF | TGTGCTAGTGGTTTCACGACTAGCGGGCTTAGCACAGATACGCAGTATTTT
TRBJ2-3 | few | - | TRBV29-1 | CSTLLARGTDTQYF | TGCAGCACGCTCTTAGCGCGGGGCACAGATACGCAGTATTTT
TRBJ2-5 | - | - | TRBV20-1 | CSARDYLGRETQYF | TGCAGTGCTAGAGATTATCTAGGGCGGGAGACCCAGTACTTC
TRBJ2-7 | - | TRBD2 | TRBV12-3/TRBV12-4 | CASSLSGEIGYEQYF | TGTGCCAGCAGCCTAAGCGGGGAAATTGGCTACGAGCAGTACTTC
TRBJ2-7 | many | TRBD1 | TRBV28 | CASSSPTGGGYEQYF | TGTGCCAGCAGTTCCCCCACAGGGGGCGGGTACGAGCAGTACTTC
TRBJ1-2 | - | - | TRBV7-9 | CASSLGPYSPRANYGYTF | TGTGCCAGCAGCTTAGGGCCCTATTCCCCTCGGGCTAACTATGGCTACACCTTC